This note documents a single TCR beta chain sequence. The data derive from a study of blood T cell repertoires in COVID-19. For the study at large: Spain, Italy and the United States supplied samples that represented acute and convalescent COVID-19.

Recruits, aged roughly 18 to 95 years, lived in 24 US areas. Each participant's cohort was designated according to participant-reported clinical history. Profiled with immunoSEQ multiplex PCR; TCRdb holds only in-frame clones, not every one. The sample carries some 300,000 clones, almost 90% recorded once. This TCR derives from a woman between 18 and 29 years old with acute COVID-19. The sequenced sample consisted of PBMCs or T cells enriched from blood (not recorded which).

CDR3 residues: CASSPDRANQPQHF. In nucleotides, the CDR3 is TGTGCCAGCTCACCCGACAGGGCCAATCAGCCCCAGCATTTT. V and J are TRBV18 and TRBJ1-5, with 7 bases identical to TRBD1. This CDR3 is 14 amino acids long. The ends lost 3 bases at V and 3 bases at J; junction bases unmatched: 2. Looked up from germline, CDR1 is KGHSH and CDR2 is LQKENI. Full variable domain (missing parts from reference TRBV18 and TRBJ1-5): NAGVMQNPRHLVRRRGQEARLRCSPMKGHSHVYWYRQLPEEGLKFMVYLQKENIIDESGMPKERFSAEFPKEGPSILRIQQVVRGDSAAYFCASSPDRANQPQHFGDGTRLSIL.